This section outlines one T cell receptor beta chain sequence together with its context. Its antigen is not identified. Some clones are missing from TCRdb's copy, which holds only in-frame ones; the method was immunoSEQ multiplex PCR. The sample shows 2.5 million or so clones, around nine tenths of them seen only once. The record originates from a study of shared clonotypes between healthy human individuals. Study-wide background: Each donor had three CD4 naive, three CD4 memory, two CD8 naive and one CD8 memory plate.

Findings and limits, study-wide: Naive subsets tended to show greater estimated richness than memory subsets.

Germline values: CDR1 SGHTS, CDR2 YDEGEE. Deletions cut 3 bases from V and 2 bases from J, with 12 bases between. The CDR3 contains 15 residues. The TCR originated in a man between 18 and 35 years old in good health. V and J are TRBV5-8 and TRBJ1-3; D gene uncertain. Source material: naive CD4+ T cells sorted from blood. Noted subset: CD45RA+ positively selected. CDR3 nucleotides: TGTGCCAGCAGCTGGAGACATGGGCCTGGAAACACCATATATTTT. Translating gives CASSWRHGPGNTIYF.